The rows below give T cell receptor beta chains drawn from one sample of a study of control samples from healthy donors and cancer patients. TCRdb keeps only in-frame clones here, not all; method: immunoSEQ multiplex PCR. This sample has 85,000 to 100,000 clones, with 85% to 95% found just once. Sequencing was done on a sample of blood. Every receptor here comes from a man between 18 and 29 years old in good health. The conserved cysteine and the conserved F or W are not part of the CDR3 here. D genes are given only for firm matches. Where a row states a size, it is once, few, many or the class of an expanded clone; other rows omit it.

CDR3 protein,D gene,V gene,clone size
ASSEAGGSPLH,NA,TRBV6-1,NA
ATSSVPGAGTDTQY,NA,TRBV15,NA
ASSQDSGTVYNEQF,TRBD1,TRBV4-2,NA
SATFAGELF,NA,TRBV20-1,NA
ASTLGNTEAF,NA,TRBV3-1/TRBV3-2,NA
ASSQGMGSAGELF,NA,TRBV19,NA
ASSSEGGLHEKLF,NA,TRBV5-6,once
ASSPRTSGRYEQY,TRBD2,TRBV7-2,NA
ASSRGKRRDTQY,NA,TRBV13,NA
ASSLEFNQPQH,NA,TRBV6-2/TRBV6-3,NA
ASSEIGQRSPLH,NA,TRBV3-1/TRBV3-2,NA
ASSLAPFQGVNTEAF,NA,TRBV27,NA
ASSVERSSYNEQF,NA,TRBV9,NA
ASSKTGMETQY,TRBD1,TRBV2,NA
ASSYQAGSRQPQH,NA,TRBV6-5,NA
ASSVGPGNYEQY,NA,TRBV9,NA
ASSPGNTEAF,NA,TRBV12-3/TRBV12-4,NA
ASSLPGTSGTYEQY,TRBD2,TRBV11-2,NA
ASSTGTSGGVTDTQY,TRBD2,TRBV7-9,NA
ASSLFGGGVSGTEAF,NA,TRBV7-2,NA
ASSEERILVYGYT,NA,TRBV4-2,NA
ASSAGRRVPSYEQY,NA,TRBV7-6,NA
ASSLRAPDRAPLEQY,TRBD1,TRBV7-3,NA
ASSESGTGGVGQPQH,TRBD1,TRBV2,NA
ASSLTWGNNSPLH,NA,TRBV7-3,once
ASSFTRDRINEQY,TRBD1,TRBV27,NA
ASSQDGGLGYT,NA,TRBV4-3,NA
ASSQDRVGRTQH,TRBD1,TRBV4-3,NA
ASSLPGTGAAGAF,TRBD1,TRBV2,NA
ASSTGGGMNTEAF,NA,TRBV7-9,NA
ASETGDANEKLF,NA,TRBV2,NA
ASSAQGARGYT,TRBD1,TRBV9,NA
ASSYRDRDEQY,NA,TRBV6-2/TRBV6-3,NA
ASSQEQGDTGELF,NA,TRBV4-2,NA
ASSLTPGTGATRPYNSPLH,TRBD1,TRBV6-6,NA
ASSLAAVQGGSSYEQY,NA,TRBV7-9,NA
ASSLTSGGGTDTQY,TRBD2,TRBV7-3,NA
ASSRMTEQF,NA,TRBV12-3/TRBV12-4,NA
ASSLGQTNSPLH,NA,TRBV27,NA
ASSLVAGGYNEQF,TRBD2,TRBV5-1,NA
ASSEAPYRGLGGNYGYT,TRBD1,TRBV2,few
ASSLLTGVDGYT,TRBD1,TRBV5-1,NA
ASSQDLRGAETQY,NA,TRBV4-3,NA
ASSPNAVGNSEAF,NA,TRBV18,NA
ASSIGKDPENQPQH,NA,TRBV21-1,NA
ASRYVRGSNTGELF,NA,TRBV2,NA
ASSYANEKLF,NA,TRBV6-2/TRBV6-3,NA
ASSSSGGPSSGNTIY,NA,TRBV11-2,NA
ASSLDVGGEQY,NA,TRBV5-1,few
ASSLDGSGQNNEQF,NA,TRBV7-6,NA
AITKSENYGYT,NA,TRBV10-3,NA
ASSPLTSGLYEQY,TRBD2,TRBV6-5,NA
ASSQGTLNTEAF,NA,TRBV18,NA
ASSKRTGSSGNTIY,NA,TRBV7-2,NA
ASRWGGQSYNEQF,NA,TRBV11-2,NA
SVQGRTNTEAF,NA,TRBV29-1,NA
ASSDGPGEDSPLH,NA,TRBV6-1,NA
ASSPMSEVLSTEAF,NA,TRBV18,NA
ASSSFRYDSNGNSPLH,NA,TRBV5-6,few
ASSPSYEQY,NA,TRBV11-2,NA